This TCR beta chain is from a study of cytomegalovirus exposure and HLA in healthy donors. Whole-study results and caveats: Associated with HLA alleles at 0.05 false discovery rate in a later analysis were 15,000 to 20,000 TCR beta sequences.

The CDR3 loop spans 14 amino acids. Deletions cut 1 base from V and 1 base from J, with 8 bases between. Germline V gives CDR1 LNHDA, CDR2 SQIVND (reference sequence). Of note for this clone: Its matching antigen is unknown.

PCR involved 60 Vbeta and 13 Jbeta primers. Sequencing used immunoSEQ multiplex PCR; TCRdb keeps in-frame clones, though not all of them. The table includes some 190,000 clones, roughly 82% detected once. Those who donated were healthy bone marrow donors. This TCR was recovered from a man aged 35 to 55 in good health and CMV-seronegative. The rearrangement links TRBV19 to TRBJ2-7; D may be TRBD2 (5 bases). Sequencing was carried out using PBMCs. CDR3 DNA sequence: TGTGCCAGTAGTATAGCGGGAACTTCCTACGAGCAGTACTTC. Its protein product is CASSIAGTSYEQYF.